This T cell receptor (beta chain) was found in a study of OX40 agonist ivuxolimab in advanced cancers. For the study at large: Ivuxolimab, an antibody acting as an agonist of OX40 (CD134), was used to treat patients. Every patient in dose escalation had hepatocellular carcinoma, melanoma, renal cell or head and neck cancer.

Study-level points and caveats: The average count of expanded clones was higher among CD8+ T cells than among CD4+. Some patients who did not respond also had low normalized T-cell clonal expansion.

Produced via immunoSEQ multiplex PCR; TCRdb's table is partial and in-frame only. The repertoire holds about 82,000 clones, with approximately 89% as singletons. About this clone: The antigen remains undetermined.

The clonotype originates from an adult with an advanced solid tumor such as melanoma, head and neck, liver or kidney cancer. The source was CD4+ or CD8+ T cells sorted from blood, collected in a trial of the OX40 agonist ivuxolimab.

CDR3 amino acids: CASSLEASGGADTQYF. DNA of the CDR3: TGCGCCAGCAGCTTGGAGGCTAGCGGGGGCGCAGATACGCAGTATTTT. The V and J genes are TRBV5-1 and TRBJ2-3, with TRBD2 identical over 10 bases. V lost 0 bases to trimming and J lost 4 bases; unmatched junction nucleotides: 5. Germline V lookup: CDR1 SGHRS, CDR2 YFSETQ. The CDR3 has 16 residues.